The clone carrying this T cell receptor beta chain was recorded only once. Profiling relied on immunoSEQ multiplex PCR, and the TCRdb table lists in-frame clones only, not all of them. The repertoire holds 85,000 to 100,000 clones, with approximately 85% as singletons. This sample is part of a study of graft-versus-host responses after intestinal transplantation. Study-wide background: Once they had received anti-thymocyte globulin induction, all recipients took tacrolimus and steroids for two to three years.

The CDR3 totals 15 residues. Trimming took 0 bases from V and 6 from J, leaving 13 bases between them. Germline values: CDR1 SGHAT, CDR2 FQNNGV. Sequencing used PBMCs, obtained 255 days after intestinal transplant. This receptor was identified in a human patient who received an intestinal transplant, so some T cells may come from the graft donor. The chain couples TRBV11-2 to TRBJ2-3; tentatively, D is TRBD2 (5 bases). The CDR3 nucleotides are TGTGCCAGCAGCTTAGACCTGGGGTGGGAGGATACGCAGTATTTT. Translation gives CASSLDLGWEDTQYF.